A selection of T cell receptor beta chains follows, all from one sample in a study of T cell responses to AZD1222 COVID-19 vaccine. The table came from immunoSEQ multiplex PCR; TCRdb's copy has only in-frame clones and leaves some out. The data show roughly 100,000 clones, around 82% seen once. Sequencing used peripheral blood, obtained on day 0 of AZD1222 vaccination. The receptors originated from an adult in good health. Each CDR3 is given with its conserved first and last residue. Fields, in order: CDR3 protein, CDR3 DNA, D gene, clone size, J gene, V gene. A D gene is named only where the DNA matches it firmly. Clone size is given for some rows only: seen once, a few or many times, or a class if the clone is expanded.

CDR3 protein: CASGLVLARYEQYF; CDR3 DNA: TGTGCTAGTGGTTTGGTACTTGCTCGGTACGAGCAGTACTTC; D gene: NA; clone size: NA; J gene: TRBJ2-7; V gene: TRBV12-5
CDR3 protein: CASSFGAALVETQYF; CDR3 DNA: TGTGCCAGCAGCTTTGGGGCAGCCCTGGTAGAGACCCAGTACTTC; D gene: NA; clone size: NA; J gene: TRBJ2-5; V gene: TRBV7-2
CDR3 protein: CASSPVDRDTEAFF; CDR3 DNA: TGTGCCAGCAGCCCCGTCGACCGGGACACTGAAGCTTTCTTT; D gene: NA; clone size: NA; J gene: TRBJ1-1; V gene: TRBV28
CDR3 protein: CASSDIGVGNTIYF; CDR3 DNA: TGCGCCAGCAGTGATATAGGGGTAGGAAACACCATATATTTT; D gene: NA; clone size: NA; J gene: TRBJ1-3; V gene: TRBV10-1
CDR3 protein: CASRPNTGELFF; CDR3 DNA: TGTGCCAGCAGGCCGAACACCGGGGAGCTGTTTTTT; D gene: NA; clone size: NA; J gene: TRBJ2-2; V gene: TRBV27
CDR3 protein: CSVGTIVAGELFF; CDR3 DNA: TGCAGCGTGGGGACTATTGTCGCCGGGGAGCTGTTTTTT; D gene: TRBD2; clone size: NA; J gene: TRBJ2-2; V gene: TRBV29-1
CDR3 protein: CASSLVTGKRNEQFF; CDR3 DNA: TGTGCCAGCAGCTTAGTAACAGGAAAGAGGAATGAGCAGTTCTTC; D gene: NA; clone size: NA; J gene: TRBJ2-1; V gene: TRBV7-9
CDR3 protein: CASSHFLRGTEAFF; CDR3 DNA: TGTGCCAGCAGCCATTTTCTAAGGGGCACTGAAGCTTTCTTT; D gene: NA; clone size: NA; J gene: TRBJ1-1; V gene: TRBV4-2
CDR3 protein: CASSYVGGYGYTF; CDR3 DNA: TGTGCCAGCAGTTACGTCGGCGGTTATGGCTACACCTTC; D gene: NA; clone size: few; J gene: TRBJ1-2; V gene: TRBV6-5
CDR3 protein: CASSVGGGTGNTIYF; CDR3 DNA: TGTGCCAGCAGCGTAGGTGGGGGTACCGGAAACACCATATATTTT; D gene: NA; clone size: NA; J gene: TRBJ1-3; V gene: TRBV9
CDR3 protein: CASSEAQKGQPQHF; CDR3 DNA: TGTGCCAGCAGTGAAGCGCAGAAGGGTCAGCCCCAGCATTTT; D gene: NA; clone size: NA; J gene: TRBJ1-5; V gene: TRBV6-1
CDR3 protein: CASSLTTANYGYTF; CDR3 DNA: TGTGCCAGCAGCCTTACGACAGCCAACTATGGCTACACCTTC; D gene: NA; clone size: few; J gene: TRBJ1-2; V gene: TRBV5-6
CDR3 protein: CATSVVKGFYNEQFF; CDR3 DNA: TGTGCCACCAGTGTGGTAAAGGGTTTTTACAATGAGCAGTTCTTC; D gene: NA; clone size: NA; J gene: TRBJ2-1; V gene: TRBV24-1
CDR3 protein: CASSPRPPTWNTEAFF; CDR3 DNA: TGTGCCAGCTCACCAAGACCTCCCACCTGGAACACTGAAGCTTTCTTT; D gene: NA; clone size: NA; J gene: TRBJ1-1; V gene: TRBV18
CDR3 protein: CASSFGQGNEKLFF; CDR3 DNA: TGTGCCAGCAGCTTCGGACAGGGAAATGAAAAACTGTTTTTT; D gene: TRBD1; clone size: few; J gene: TRBJ1-4; V gene: TRBV5-4
CDR3 protein: CASWSRGRPEAFF; CDR3 DNA: TGTGCCAGCTGGTCGAGGGGGCGGCCTGAAGCTTTCTTT; D gene: TRBD1; clone size: NA; J gene: TRBJ1-1; V gene: TRBV28
CDR3 protein: CASSPLGRVEQYF; CDR3 DNA: TGTGCCAGCAGTCCCCTAGGTAGAGTCGAGCAGTACTTC; D gene: NA; clone size: NA; J gene: TRBJ2-7; V gene: TRBV27
CDR3 protein: CASSPPVGGPAYNEQFF; CDR3 DNA: TGTGCCAGCTCACCACCGGTCGGGGGGCCGGCCTACAATGAGCAGTTCTTC; D gene: NA; clone size: once; J gene: TRBJ2-1; V gene: TRBV18
CDR3 protein: CASSGQIGDTEAFF; CDR3 DNA: TGCGCCAGCAGCGGACAGATCGGGGACACTGAAGCTTTCTTT; D gene: NA; clone size: NA; J gene: TRBJ1-1; V gene: TRBV5-1
CDR3 protein: CASSEARREYGYTF; CDR3 DNA: TGTGCCAGCAGTGAAGCGCGAAGGGAGTATGGCTACACCTTC; D gene: NA; clone size: NA; J gene: TRBJ1-2; V gene: TRBV2
CDR3 protein: CAISPGAPGYTF; CDR3 DNA: TGTGCCATCAGCCCCGGGGCGCCTGGCTACACCTTC; D gene: NA; clone size: NA; J gene: TRBJ1-2; V gene: TRBV10-3
CDR3 protein: CASSRQGANEKLFF; CDR3 DNA: TGTGCCAGCAGTAGACAGGGGGCTAATGAAAAACTGTTTTTT; D gene: TRBD1; clone size: once; J gene: TRBJ1-4; V gene: TRBV6-5
CDR3 protein: CASSLQGNTEAFF; CDR3 DNA: TGTGCCAGCAGCTTACAGGGGAACACTGAAGCTTTCTTT; D gene: NA; clone size: NA; J gene: TRBJ1-1; V gene: TRBV5-5
CDR3 protein: CASSLGGPSYEQYF; CDR3 DNA: TGTGCCAGCAGTCTTGGGGGACCCTCCTACGAGCAGTACTTC; D gene: NA; clone size: NA; J gene: TRBJ2-7; V gene: TRBV6-5
CDR3 protein: CASSRYPQPTGQPQHF; CDR3 DNA: TGTGCCAGCAGCCGCTACCCCCAACCAACAGGGCAGCCCCAGCATTTT; D gene: NA; clone size: NA; J gene: TRBJ1-5; V gene: TRBV6-2/TRBV6-3
CDR3 protein: CASSRVGQGAGETQYF; CDR3 DNA: TGTGCCAGCAGCCGGGTAGGACAGGGGGCCGGAGAGACCCAGTACTTC; D gene: TRBD1; clone size: NA; J gene: TRBJ2-5; V gene: TRBV3-1/TRBV3-2
CDR3 protein: CASSQWRNTEAFF; CDR3 DNA: TGTGCCAGCAGCCAGTGGCGGAACACTGAAGCTTTCTTT; D gene: NA; clone size: NA; J gene: TRBJ1-1; V gene: TRBV14
CDR3 protein: CASSEDGWIEGYTF; CDR3 DNA: TGTGCCAGCAGTGAAGACGGTTGGATTGAGGGCTACACCTTC; D gene: NA; clone size: few; J gene: TRBJ1-2; V gene: TRBV6-1
CDR3 protein: CASSPRHSTNEKLFF; CDR3 DNA: TGTGCCAGCAGCCCTCGTCACTCAACTAATGAAAAACTGTTTTTT; D gene: NA; clone size: NA; J gene: TRBJ1-4; V gene: TRBV7-2
CDR3 protein: CASRDRRGETQYF; CDR3 DNA: TGTGCCAGCAGGGATCGGCGGGGAGAGACCCAGTACTTC; D gene: NA; clone size: NA; J gene: TRBJ2-5; V gene: TRBV2
CDR3 protein: CASTDGGNTDTQYF; CDR3 DNA: TGTGCCAGTACTGACGGGGGTAACACAGATACGCAGTATTTT; D gene: NA; clone size: NA; J gene: TRBJ2-3; V gene: TRBV19
CDR3 protein: CASSSGVQPQHF; CDR3 DNA: TGTGCCAGTAGCTCCGGGGTTCAGCCCCAGCATTTT; D gene: NA; clone size: NA; J gene: TRBJ1-5; V gene: TRBV19
CDR3 protein: CASSPWTGGYGYTF; CDR3 DNA: TGTGCCAGCAGCCCCTGGACAGGGGGCTATGGCTACACCTTC; D gene: TRBD1; clone size: NA; J gene: TRBJ1-2; V gene: TRBV7-2
CDR3 protein: CASSAAGRADTQYF; CDR3 DNA: TGTGCCAGCAGTGCAGCGGGTCGGGCAGATACGCAGTATTTT; D gene: NA; clone size: NA; J gene: TRBJ2-3; V gene: TRBV6-6
CDR3 protein: CASRPTSGRTGETQYF; CDR3 DNA: TGTGCCAGCAGGCCGACTAGCGGGAGAACGGGGGAGACCCAGTACTTC; D gene: TRBD2; clone size: NA; J gene: TRBJ2-5; V gene: TRBV5-4
CDR3 protein: CASEEIYGYTF; CDR3 DNA: TGTGCCAGTGAGGAAATCTATGGCTACACCTTC; D gene: NA; clone size: NA; J gene: TRBJ1-2; V gene: TRBV6-5
CDR3 protein: CASSLPLTGVETQYF; CDR3 DNA: TGTGCCAGCAGTTTACCATTGACAGGGGTGGAGACCCAGTACTTC; D gene: TRBD1; clone size: few; J gene: TRBJ2-5; V gene: TRBV28
CDR3 protein: CASSARTSADTQYF; CDR3 DNA: TGCGCCAGCAGCGCCCGGACTAGCGCAGATACGCAGTATTTT; D gene: TRBD2; clone size: NA; J gene: TRBJ2-3; V gene: TRBV4-1
CDR3 protein: CASSRNSGTVHQPQHF; CDR3 DNA: TGTGCCAGCAGCCGTAATTCCGGGACAGTACATCAGCCCCAGCATTTT; D gene: NA; clone size: NA; J gene: TRBJ1-5; V gene: TRBV21-1
CDR3 protein: CASSSDRAGNTIYF; CDR3 DNA: TGTGCCAGCAGCTCCGACAGGGCTGGAAACACCATATATTTT; D gene: TRBD1; clone size: NA; J gene: TRBJ1-3; V gene: TRBV5-4
CDR3 protein: CASSQNRDINIQYF; CDR3 DNA: TGTGCCAGCAGCCAAAACCGGGACATAAACATTCAGTACTTC; D gene: NA; clone size: NA; J gene: TRBJ2-4; V gene: TRBV5-4
CDR3 protein: CASSFGTGVHEQFF; CDR3 DNA: TGTGCCAGCAGCTTCGGGACAGGTGTCCATGAGCAGTTCTTC; D gene: TRBD1; clone size: NA; J gene: TRBJ2-1; V gene: TRBV5-8
CDR3 protein: CASDTLAEAFF; CDR3 DNA: TGTGCCAGCGACACATTGGCTGAAGCTTTCTTT; D gene: NA; clone size: NA; J gene: TRBJ1-1; V gene: TRBV2
CDR3 protein: CSALKGQGNTEAFF; CDR3 DNA: TGCAGCGCCCTGAAAGGACAGGGGAACACTGAAGCTTTCTTT; D gene: TRBD1; clone size: NA; J gene: TRBJ1-1; V gene: TRBV29-1
CDR3 protein: CASRQQINSPLHF; CDR3 DNA: TGTGCCAGCAGGCAGCAGATTAATTCACCCCTCCACTTT; D gene: NA; clone size: NA; J gene: TRBJ1-6; V gene: TRBV2
CDR3 protein: CASSYTGFGSPLHF; CDR3 DNA: TGTGCCAGCAGTTACACCGGGTTTGGTTCACCCCTCCACTTT; D gene: NA; clone size: once; J gene: TRBJ1-6; V gene: TRBV6-2/TRBV6-3
CDR3 protein: CASSIWDGPAGEQFF; CDR3 DNA: TGTGCCAGTAGTATATGGGACGGCCCCGCTGGAGAGCAGTTCTTC; D gene: NA; clone size: NA; J gene: TRBJ2-1; V gene: TRBV19
CDR3 protein: CASSPLNPQAFF; CDR3 DNA: TGTGCCAGTAGTCCTCTAAACCCTCAAGCTTTCTTT; D gene: NA; clone size: NA; J gene: TRBJ1-1; V gene: TRBV19
CDR3 protein: CASSYSLPHENTEAFF; CDR3 DNA: TGTGCCAGCAGTTACTCCCTCCCACACGAGAACACTGAAGCTTTCTTT; D gene: NA; clone size: NA; J gene: TRBJ1-1; V gene: TRBV6-2/TRBV6-3
CDR3 protein: CAGGGNGYTF; CDR3 DNA: TGCGCGGGGGGCGGGAATGGCTACACCTTC; D gene: NA; clone size: once; J gene: TRBJ1-2; V gene: TRBV20-1
CDR3 protein: CSVDRQGSGLFF; CDR3 DNA: TGCAGCGTGGACCGACAGGGATCGGGTCTGTTTTTT; D gene: TRBD1; clone size: NA; J gene: TRBJ1-4; V gene: TRBV29-1
CDR3 protein: CASSGGGPGGLYGYTF; CDR3 DNA: TGTGCCAGCAGCGGTGGGGGCCCAGGTGGCCTCTATGGCTACACCTTC; D gene: NA; clone size: NA; J gene: TRBJ1-2; V gene: TRBV9
CDR3 protein: CASSYGIGLAGGPGTDTQYF; CDR3 DNA: TGTGCCAGCAGTTACGGTATAGGGCTAGCGGGAGGGCCCGGCACAGATACGCAGTATTTT; D gene: TRBD2; clone size: NA; J gene: TRBJ2-3; V gene: TRBV6-2/TRBV6-3